This T cell receptor (beta chain) came from a study of T-cell reconstitution after alpha-beta-depleted transplantation in children. This CDR3 is built from 16 residues. CDR1 is SGHAT, CDR2 FQNNGV, per germline. Between the trimmed V and J ends, which lost 2 bases and 7 bases, there was a span of 18 bases. Researchers prepared the TCRbeta library using unique molecular identifiers, the study reports. TCRdb re-called the PCR reads through MiXCR, storing one row per CDR3 protein. The repertoire holds around 580,000 distinct CDR3 sequences, with 20% to 25% as singletons. Overall study findings and caveats: At the one-year point after transplant, T-cell counts and TCRbeta diversity were found to come mostly from T cells that had been newly produced.

As concerns this clonotype: Antigen: not known.

The chain is built from TRBV11-2 and TRBJ1-3; D is unclear. This receptor was identified in a boy younger than two who had a stem cell transplant for acute myeloid leukemia, so the T cells may come from the graft donor. This sample comprised PBMCs, mostly from graft donor cells, obtained 360 days after TCRalphabeta/CD19-depleted stem cell transplant. The CDR3 protein is CASSLPPRGFPNTIYF. Written as DNA, the CDR3 is TGTGCCAGCAGCTTACCCCCACGCGGTTTCCCGAACACCATATATTTT.